This entry features one T cell receptor (beta chain) sequence. The target of this receptor is not known. Qualities for individual bases were not recorded, and no much larger clone is one base off. The sample is drawn from a study of shared clonotypes between healthy human individuals (TCRdb year 2020). Context from the whole study: The cohort comprised two women and a few men aged 18 to 49 years. To increase sequencing depth and limit assay-specific biases, different laboratories used diverse techniques to prepare libraries and sequence TCR repertoires. Blood TCR repertoires of about 5 healthy adults were deeply sequenced to estimate repertoire size and the extent of clonotype sharing between individuals. Leukapheresis yielded between about 0.94 and 8.9 billion PBMCs per donor. For each donor, three plates each were used for CD4 naive and CD4 memory, two plates were used for CD8 naive, and one plate was used for CD8 memory. Findings and caveats that apply to the study as a whole: Pairwise subsampling led to the expectation that sequencing depth would affect the degree of clonotype sharing among donors. When several donors were compared, the shared fraction of clonotypes was approximately 5% for naive CD4, around 3.5% for naive CD8, 2.3% for memory CD4, and under 0.5% for memory CD8. Only blood was sampled, and tissue TCR repertoires likely differ from those in blood. Clonotypes shared by all four sorted-subset donors showed higher generation probabilities than non-shared clonotypes. Because the study included only a small number of donors, the genetic and exposure-history diversity represented was limited. Estimated clonotype richness was generally larger for naive than for memory subsets. Rarefaction of sorted-subset datasets indicated incomplete sequencing despite the large sequencing depth.

V and J lose 1 base and 4 bases, and a span of 8 bases separates them. CDR3 length: 13 amino acids, cysteine to phenylalanine. Only the CDR3 part of the read is kept: 39 bases, read in frame from the first base. CDR1 is given as SGHAT and CDR2 as FQNNGV, both from the germline V gene. TCR CDR3 regions were amplified from genomic DNA by multiplex PCR using the deep immunoSEQ assay. For each cell subset, the extracted genomic DNA was distributed evenly across all wells of several immunoSEQ 96-well plates, and each plate served as one replicate. For sorted subsets, each replicate PCR was loaded with about 0.2 ug genomic DNA, equivalent to 30,000 or so T cell genomes. Purified libraries were quantified with a Qubit 3.0 fluorometer, sized on a Bioanalyzer 2100, and re-quantified with the KAPA Library Quantification kit. Each immunoSEQ 96-well plate was sequenced on its own single-read 150-cycle Illumina NextSeq 550 flow cell. Regarding the original processing steps: The immunoSEQ output contained only junctional sequences without quality scores, so filtering could not match that applied to full-length reads. Sequences were annotated with PyIR, a Python wrapper for IgBLAST v1.9, using IMGT germline references to assign V/J genes and CDR3. Reads with weak V/J assignments (E-value above 1e-6), missing CDR3, stop codons, out-of-frame junctions, or ambiguous translated residues were removed. V3J clonotypes were defined as sequences sharing an identical inferred V gene, J gene, and CDR3 amino acid sequence. Percentage overlap between repertoires was computed as shared unique clonotypes divided by the size of the smaller repertoire. RTK rarefaction, the Chao1 estimator, and Recon v2.1 estimates of unobserved clonotypes were used to assess repertoire richness. Generation probabilities were computed with OLGA for all TCRbeta clonotypes obtained by the gDNA method from several donors. In its TCRdb copy, this immuneACCESS table keeps in-frame sequences only and misses some clones. Where compared with another copy, unresolved V genes explain less than half of these, and the others have no known cause. V, J and clone size were drawn from that table, and D and trimming were deduced from the DNA. For this sample the table gives millions of clones, of which around 95% were detected only once. The ten largest account for 0.13% of the sample.

The donors were healthy, HIV-negative adults with no recently reported acute infections or vaccinations. Every donor was a Caucasian adult living in Nashville, Tennessee, USA. CD4+ T cells were enriched through magnetic negative selection, after which naive cells were positively selected on CD45RA and the remaining negative fraction served as the memory subset. Blood was collected by leukapheresis, and PBMCs were isolated by Ficoll-Histopaque density gradient centrifugation and then cryopreserved in liquid nitrogen vapor phase. Analytical flow cytometry was used to check the purity and quantity of each magnetically sorted T cell population. From each sorted fraction, genomic DNA was isolated and quantified by UV absorbance on a Nanodrop 2000c.

Input material: naive CD4+ T cells sorted from blood. This sample's cell subset or site label indicates: CD45RA+ positively selected. This clonotype was sampled from a man younger than 30 in good health. The rearranged chain carries TRBV11-2 and TRBJ2-7; 5 matching bases give a weak D call of TRBD2. CDR3 loop: CASSLVEGYEQYF. The DNA sequence is given as TGTGCCAGCAGCTTAGTAGAGGGTTACGAGCAGTACTTC.